These T cell receptor beta chains were read from a single sample in a study of OX40 agonist ivuxolimab in advanced cancers. Using immunoSEQ multiplex PCR, the repertoire was profiled, and TCRdb retains in-frame clones only, with some absent. The sample has tens of thousands of clones, approximately 85% seen once; the top ten hold 25% to 35%. The material sequenced was CD4+ or CD8+ T cells sorted from blood, taken in a trial of the OX40 agonist ivuxolimab. The receptors were sampled from an adult with an advanced solid tumor such as melanoma, head and neck, liver or kidney cancer. CDR3s include the opening cysteine and the closing phenylalanine or tryptophan. The D gene is left open where the match is weak. Clone size, where shown, is once, few, many, or a class for clones that have expanded.

d_call | clone_size | j_call | v_call | cdr3_nt | cdr3_aa
- | - | TRBJ1-5 | TRBV9 | TGTGCCAGCAGTGACAACGGGAATCAGCCCCAGCATTTT | CASSDNGNQPQHF
TRBD1 | - | TRBJ1-5 | TRBV2 | TGTGCCAGCAGTGAAGGGGCAGGGGGTAATCAGCCCCAGCATTTT | CASSEGAGGNQPQHF
- | - | TRBJ1-1 | TRBV5-1 | TGCGCCAGCAGCTTTGGGCGGTTGAACACTGAAGCTTTCTTT | CASSFGRLNTEAFF
- | - | TRBJ1-6 | TRBV6-4 | TGTGCCAGCAGTGACTCGAGTCAGGGTGGTTCACCCCTCCACTTT | CASSDSSQGGSPLHF
TRBD1 | - | TRBJ2-7 | TRBV18 | TGTGCCAGCACAGGGACAGAAACGTACGAGCAGTACTTC | CASTGTETYEQYF
TRBD2 | - | TRBJ2-6 | TRBV7-8 | TGTGCCAGCAGCTTAGAGAGGGGACTAGCGGGGGGGCCTGGGGCCAACGTCCTGACTTTC | CASSLERGLAGGPGANVLTF
- | - | TRBJ2-2 | TRBV7-2 | TGTGCCAGCAGCTTATTGGGGGGGAACACCGGGGAGCTGTTTTTT | CASSLLGGNTGELFF
- | - | TRBJ1-5 | TRBV6-1 | TGTGCCAGCAGTGTAGACAGGACCAGCAATCAGCCCCAGCATTTT | CASSVDRTSNQPQHF
TRBD1 | - | TRBJ1-5 | TRBV7-9 | TGTGCCAGCAGCTTGACAGGGGGCAATCAGCCCCAGCATTTT | CASSLTGGNQPQHF
TRBD2 | - | TRBJ2-2 | TRBV6-9 | TGTGCCAGCAGTCCCCCCGGGGGGGCTCCCGGGGAGCTGTTTTTT | CASSPPGGAPGELFF
TRBD1 | - | TRBJ1-1 | TRBV27 | TGTGCCAGCAGTCCTCAGACAGGGGGAGGCACTGAAGCTTTCTTT | CASSPQTGGGTEAFF
- | - | TRBJ2-7 | TRBV28 | TGTGCCAGCCACCAGCCGGACAGTTCCTACGAGCAGTACTTC | CASHQPDSSYEQYF
- | - | TRBJ2-2 | TRBV6-6 | TGTGCCAGCAGTTACCCGCCAGGGTCGAACACCGGGGAGCTGTTTTTT | CASSYPPGSNTGELFF
- | - | TRBJ1-2 | TRBV9 | TGTGCCAGCAGCCCCTCAGGGACCAACTATGGCTACACCTTC | CASSPSGTNYGYTF
- | - | TRBJ2-7 | TRBV19 | TGTGCCAGTAGTTCTGGCCTGTACGAGCAGTACTTC | CASSSGLYEQYF
- | - | TRBJ2-7 | TRBV11-2 | TGTGCCAGCAGCTTAGGCGGAGGGGGCTCCTACGAGCAGTACTTC | CASSLGGGGSYEQYF
TRBD2 | - | TRBJ2-1 | TRBV9 | TGTGCCAGCAGCGTAGCTAGCGGGGGGGGCCCGGGGCAGTTCTTC | CASSVASGGGPGQFF
- | - | TRBJ2-7 | TRBV13 | TGTGCCAGCAGCTTAGGGAGAGGGCTCTACGAGCAGTACTTC | CASSLGRGLYEQYF
- | - | TRBJ1-3 | TRBV5-4 | TGTGCCAGCAGCTTGTCCCAGTACCCTGGAAACACCATATATTTT | CASSLSQYPGNTIYF
TRBD1 | once | TRBJ2-7 | TRBV12-5 | TGTGCTAGTGGTTCCCGGACAGGGCCCTACGAGCAGTACTTC | CASGSRTGPYEQYF
TRBD2 | - | TRBJ2-1 | TRBV27 | TGTGCCAGCAGCCTCGGGACTAGCGGATACAATGAGCAGTTCTTC | CASSLGTSGYNEQFF
- | - | TRBJ2-6 | TRBV9 | TGTGCCAGCAGCGAAGGGGGGCTGGGGGCCAACGTCCTGACTTTC | CASSEGGLGANVLTF
- | once | TRBJ2-5 | TRBV2 | TGTGCCAGCAGTGAAATTGCAGGGATTGAAGAGACCCAGTACTTC | CASSEIAGIEETQYF
TRBD2 | - | TRBJ2-5 | TRBV19 | TGTGCCAGTAGTAGCGGGGGGGGCCGGGAGACCCAGTACTTC | CASSSGGGRETQYF
- | - | TRBJ1-1 | TRBV7-6 | TGTGCCAGCAGCCCGAGGGGGGGGAGCACTGAAGCTTTCTTT | CASSPRGGSTEAFF